Listed below are T cell receptor beta chains from one sample, sequenced in a study of beta chain features in type 1 diabetes. Repertoires were generated with immunoSEQ multiplex PCR, while TCRdb's copy carries only in-frame clones and drops some. The sample holds hundreds of thousands of clones; around 12% are singletons and the top ten take over 0.008%. The sequencing sample was made of naive CD4+ T cells from blood. The origin of the receptors is a woman under 30 with type 1 diabetes. The conserved cysteine and the conserved F or W are not part of the CDR3 here. The D gene is left open where the match is weak.

TRBV18	TRBD2	ASSPPGGSSGTHTDTQY
TRBV7-2	-	ASSIRPRTEDGYT
TRBV15	-	ATSRGARGFQETQY
TRBV9	TRBD1	ASSVGQGTEAF
TRBV4-2	-	ASSQGTVAFDLKTSPVAKETQY
TRBV7-9	-	ASSFSVRAMNTEAF
TRBV28	TRBD1	ASTTGQGTTTDTQY
TRBV6-5	-	ASSYQQGRSF
TRBV28	-	ASSSSDPRGPQH
TRBV7-2	-	ASSPSVEQY
TRBV5-6	-	ASSLDMGVKNIQY
TRBV5-4	TRBD2	ASSLERDSLF
TRBV6-1	-	ASSDTGYEQY
TRBV7-9	TRBD2	ASSPRLAGAFRDEQF
TRBV5-1	TRBD2	ASSPRGLAGEGNEQF
TRBV18	-	ASSPNRDDQPQH
TRBV2	-	ASSRDSNEQF
TRBV7-3	-	ASQQGAGGELF
TRBV5-1	-	ASSFLGRGNTEAF
TRBV13	-	ASSLRQDYEQY
TRBV2	-	ATDETGYNEQF
TRBV7-7	-	ASSLIHGETQY
TRBV11-3	TRBD2	ASSLVPASGRAVAKNIQY
TRBV5-1	TRBD1	ASSGRGPSEQF
TRBV28	TRBD1	ASRGTGQAYGYT
TRBV1	-	TSSQDISPFYGYT
TRBV12-5	-	ASGLVVWASGNTIY
TRBV9	-	ASSPEIGGPRTGELF
TRBV4-3	-	ASSPSASSYNEQF
TRBV18	-	ASSPGGGDEKLF
TRBV9	-	ASSVGRRITGELF
TRBV15	-	ATSRESVNTEAF
TRBV28	TRBD1	ASSLWGQGSGTQY
TRBV5-1	TRBD1	ASSTGGQPYGYT
TRBV13	TRBD1	ASSFDRANTGELF
TRBV4-3	TRBD1	ASSQGDREVGYT
TRBV25-1	TRBD1	ASGQVEGSEAF